Sequencing of this T cell receptor beta chain was carried out in a study of CD8 T cells in Susac syndrome. The germline V gene has CDR1 SGHVS and CDR2 FQNEAQ. The CDR3 sequence is 13 residues long. Trimming cost V 6 bases and J 7 bases; bases outside gene matches: 6. RNA totalling roughly 0.5 to 1 ug underwent reverse transcription with random hexamers. One entry per CDR3 protein, called by TCRdb with MiXCR from the immunoSEQ multiplex PCR reads. In the table there are 250,000 to 300,000 distinct CDR3 sequences, around 89% of which are singletons. The genes are TRBV7-8 and TRBJ2-1; 7 bases map to TRBD1. The sequence was obtained from a human donor with multiple sclerosis. The sample comprised CD8+ T cells from PBMCs. The CDR3 here is CASRPMTGNEQFF. CDR3 nucleotide sequence: TGTGCCAGCAGACCTATGACAGGGAATGAGCAGTTCTTC.